Listed below are T cell receptor beta chains from one sample, sequenced in a study of technical replicates of blood from a handful of donors. Repertoires were generated with immunoSEQ multiplex PCR, while TCRdb's copy carries only in-frame clones and drops some. The sample shows tens of thousands of clones, 85% to 95% of them seen only once. The sequencing sample was made of T cells isolated from PBMCs. These receptors all stem from a human donor in good health. The CDR3 runs from the conserved cysteine through the conserved F or W. Rows give clone size only sometimes, using once, few, many, or a class for an expanded clone.

J gene	clone size	V gene	CDR3 protein
TRBJ1-1	once	TRBV18	CASSQYRDPNTEAFF
TRBJ2-1	.	TRBV25-1	CASSELRTGGLEQFF
TRBJ1-1	.	TRBV5-1	CASSSTGQTEAFF
TRBJ1-5	.	TRBV19	CASRSRGLEDQPQHF
TRBJ1-5	.	TRBV18	CASSDRDYQPQHF
TRBJ1-2	.	TRBV7-8	CASSFGAQGRRAYGYTF
TRBJ2-7	.	TRBV28	CASQSGQPAYYEQYF
TRBJ1-1	.	TRBV6-5	CASSYSDRVRTEAFF
TRBJ2-7	.	TRBV28	CASSLRQTISYEQYF
TRBJ2-5	.	TRBV7-9	CASSAFAGVQETQYF
TRBJ1-1	.	TRBV10-3	CAIRGKNRVDAFF
TRBJ1-5	.	TRBV28	CALGDGSYRNQPQHF
TRBJ1-1	.	TRBV4-2	CASSPRQGGTRNTEAFF
TRBJ2-2	.	TRBV7-9	CASSLGANTGELFF
TRBJ2-2	.	TRBV21-1	CASSKEATSGRAFTGELFF
TRBJ2-5	.	TRBV5-1	CASSFGGSPQETQYF
TRBJ1-1	.	TRBV4-1	CASSQGPWGGTEAFF
TRBJ1-1	.	TRBV11-2	CASSLGFRDRLMNTEAFF
TRBJ2-1	medium-sized	TRBV29-1	CSLPTGGMASYNEQFF
TRBJ2-1	.	TRBV6-5	CASRSGPSYNEQFF
TRBJ1-5	.	TRBV30	CAWSKGTGGNQPQHF
TRBJ2-1	.	TRBV5-4	CASSLSSGAYNEQFF
TRBJ2-5	once	TRBV7-9	CASSIRDRGQQETQYF
TRBJ1-5	.	TRBV6-1	CASSEAPPGQMISRNQPQHF
TRBJ2-1	.	TRBV7-6	CASSQGTGVGNEQFF
TRBJ2-1	.	TRBV19	CASSIPSTSGLDEQFF
TRBJ2-6	.	TRBV19	CASSGQSSGANVLTF
TRBJ1-2	.	TRBV19	CASSNRGADYGYTF
TRBJ2-7	.	TRBV11-2	CASSLGTGRSYEQYF
TRBJ1-1	.	TRBV29-1	CSVEFVSGRDTEAFF